This entry describes one TCR beta chain. Original analysis: It was from reference gene primer amplification that nucleated cell counts were estimated. Here immunoSEQ multiplex PCR was the method, and the copy in TCRdb shows in-frame clones only, minus some. V and J calls and clone size are those listed in that table; D and trimming were worked out from the DNA. The data hold fewer than 450,000 clones, with 88% observed a single time. This entry belongs to a study of blood T cell repertoires in COVID-19. The CDR3 is 12 amino acids. Germline V gives CDR1 MDHEN, CDR2 SYDVKM. Trimming pared 10 bases from V and 1 base from J, leaving 10 bases between.

The sequence was obtained from a woman aged 45 to 65 with COVID-19, enrolled during active disease. The sample comprised peripheral blood. This rearrangement joins TRBV28 to TRBJ1-1; D gene unclear. CDR3 nucleotides: TGTGCCATACGAGCGGGGAACACTGAAGCTTTCTTT. It encodes CAIRAGNTEAFF.